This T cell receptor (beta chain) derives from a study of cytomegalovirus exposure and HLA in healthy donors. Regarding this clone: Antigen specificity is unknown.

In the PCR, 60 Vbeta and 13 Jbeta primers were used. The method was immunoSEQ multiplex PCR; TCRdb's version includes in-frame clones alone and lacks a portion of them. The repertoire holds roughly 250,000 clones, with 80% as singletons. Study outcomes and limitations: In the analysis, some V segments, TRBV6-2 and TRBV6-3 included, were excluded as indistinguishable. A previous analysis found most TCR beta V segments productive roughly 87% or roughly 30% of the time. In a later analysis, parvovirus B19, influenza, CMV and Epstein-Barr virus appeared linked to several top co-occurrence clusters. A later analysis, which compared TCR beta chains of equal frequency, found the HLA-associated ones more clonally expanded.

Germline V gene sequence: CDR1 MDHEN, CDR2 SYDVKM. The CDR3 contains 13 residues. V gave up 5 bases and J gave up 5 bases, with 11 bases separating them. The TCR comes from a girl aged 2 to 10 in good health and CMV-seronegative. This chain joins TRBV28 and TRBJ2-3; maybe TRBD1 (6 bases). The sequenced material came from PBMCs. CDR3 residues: CASSPNREDTQYF. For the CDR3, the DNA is TGTGCCAGCAGTCCTAACAGGGAAGATACGCAGTATTTT.